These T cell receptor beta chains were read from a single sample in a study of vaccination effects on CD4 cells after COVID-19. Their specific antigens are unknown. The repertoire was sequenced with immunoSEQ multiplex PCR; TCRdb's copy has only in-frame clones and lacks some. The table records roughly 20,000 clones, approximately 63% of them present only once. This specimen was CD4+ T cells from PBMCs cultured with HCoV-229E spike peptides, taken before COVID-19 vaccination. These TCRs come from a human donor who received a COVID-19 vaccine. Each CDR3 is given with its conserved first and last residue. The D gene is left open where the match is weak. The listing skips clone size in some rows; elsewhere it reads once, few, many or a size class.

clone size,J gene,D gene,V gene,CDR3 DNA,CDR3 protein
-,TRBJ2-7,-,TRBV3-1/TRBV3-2,TGTGCCAGCAGCTATACTCTGGCCTCGGGTGGCGAGCAGTACTTC,CASSYTLASGGEQYF
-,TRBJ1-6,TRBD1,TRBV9,TGTGCCAGCAGCGTAGGGACAGGGTATTCACCCCTCCACTTT,CASSVGTGYSPLHF
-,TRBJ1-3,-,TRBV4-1,TGCGCCAGCAGCCAAGGGGGTTTAGGCTCTGGAAACACCATATATTTT,CASSQGGLGSGNTIYF
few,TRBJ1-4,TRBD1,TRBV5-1,TGCGCCAGCAGCCCGGGACAGACTAATGAAAAACTGTTTTTT,CASSPGQTNEKLFF
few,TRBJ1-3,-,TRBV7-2,TGTGCCAGCAGCTTAGGCCGTGGAAACACCATATATTTT,CASSLGRGNTIYF
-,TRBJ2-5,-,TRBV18,TGTGCCAGCTCCCGCGAGGGAACCCAGTACTTC,CASSREGTQYF
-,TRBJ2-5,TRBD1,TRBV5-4,TGTGCCAGCAGCTCTGGGGGGACAGGGAGGGAGACCCAGTACTTC,CASSSGGTGRETQYF
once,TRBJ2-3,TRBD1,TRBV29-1,TGCAGCGTTGTGACAGGGGCCACAGATACGCAGTATTTT,CSVVTGATDTQYF
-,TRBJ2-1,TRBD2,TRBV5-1,TGCGCCAGCAGCTTGTCGGGACTAGCGGGGTACAATGAGCAGTTCTTC,CASSLSGLAGYNEQFF
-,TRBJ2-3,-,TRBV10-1,TGCGCCAGCAGTGAGTCTGGAGTTGGGACAGATACGCAGTATTTT,CASSESGVGTDTQYF
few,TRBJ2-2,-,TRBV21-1,TGTGCCAGCAGCTTTCGTAGCGGGGGGGCCCCCGGGGAGCTGTTTTTT,CASSFRSGGAPGELFF
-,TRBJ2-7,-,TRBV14,TGTGCCAGCAGCCAAGTTGGGTTTAAGCAGTACTTC,CASSQVGFKQYF
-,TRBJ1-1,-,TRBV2,TGTGCCAGCAGTGAGGGGGGGCACACTGAAGCTTTCTTT,CASSEGGHTEAFF
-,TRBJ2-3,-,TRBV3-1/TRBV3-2,TGTGCCAGCAGCCAAGATCTTCTGGGCCTAACAGATACGCAGTATTTT,CASSQDLLGLTDTQYF
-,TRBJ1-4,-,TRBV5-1,TGCGCCAGCAGCTTCAACTCCGTTAAGGGTGAAAAACTGTTTTTT,CASSFNSVKGEKLFF
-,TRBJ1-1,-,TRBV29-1,TGCAGCTTTTCGGAACAGCCTAACACTGAAGCTTTCTTT,CSFSEQPNTEAFF
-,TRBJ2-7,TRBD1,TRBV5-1,TGCGCCAGCAGCTCCGGGACAGGGGGGGGCTACGAGCAGTACTTC,CASSSGTGGGYEQYF
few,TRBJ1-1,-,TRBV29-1,TGCAGCGTCTCAGGGGCCTCCGCCACGAACACTGAAGCTTTCTTT,CSVSGASATNTEAFF